One sample yielded the 17 T cell receptor beta chains listed below, sequenced in a study of cytomegalovirus exposure and HLA in healthy donors. The PCR employed 60 Vbeta primers together with 13 Jbeta primers. Sequencing used immunoSEQ multiplex PCR; TCRdb keeps in-frame clones, though not all of them. The sample includes some 71,000 clones, about 78% of them seen just once. Material: PBMCs. The origin of the receptors is a man aged 18 to 30 in good health and CMV-seronegative.

This sequence joins TRBV7-2 and TRBJ2-3; weak D call: TRBD1 (7 bases). The CDR3 is 16 residues long. CDR1 and CDR2 (germline): SGHTA, FQGNSA. V lost 6 bases and J 2 bases, leaving 18 bases between the germline ends. Here the CDR3 reads CASRRGGRGDTDTQYF. The DNA of the CDR3 is TGTGCCAGCAGGCGTGGGGGCAGGGGGGACACAGATACGCAGTATTTT.

The chain is built from TRBV5-4 and TRBJ2-7, with TRBD2 as a possible D gene (5 bases). The CDR3 is 13 residues long. Germline V gives CDR1 SGHNT, CDR2 YYREEE (reference sequence). The V gene lost 0 bases and the J gene lost 1 base, with 5 bases spanning the gap. The CDR3 coding sequence is TGTGCCAGCAGCTTGGCGGGGTCCTACGAGCAGTACGTC. It is translated as CASSLAGSYEQYV.

J is TRBJ2-1 and V is TRBV6-1; possible D gene TRBD2, 6 bases. With 5 bases removed from V and 7 bases from J, the gap between germline ends came to 12 bases. The CDR3 is 13 residues long. CDR1 is MNHNS and CDR2 is SASEGT in the germline V gene. The CDR3 spells CASSLPSENEQFF. CDR3 nucleotide sequence: TGTGCCAGCAGTCTTCCTAGCGAGAATGAGCAGTTCTTC.

The chain couples TRBV7-3 to TRBJ2-5; 9 nucleotides match TRBD2. Trimming at V came to 1 base and at J to 4 bases, leaving 7 bases not matched to a gene. Germline CDR1 SGHTA, CDR2 FQGTGA. CDR3 length: 16 amino acids. This CDR3 reads CASSLNGGGAGETQYF. CDR3 DNA sequence: TGTGCCAGCAGCTTAAACGGCGGGGGGGCCGGAGAGACCCAGTACTTC.

This clone turned up a few times. The chain has TRBV6-1 and TRBJ1-2; D not resolved. This CDR3 contains 12 residues. CDR1 is MNHNS, CDR2 SASEGT, per germline. Deletions cut 6 bases from V and 4 bases from J, with 9 bases between. CDR3 loop: CASSNWAYGYTF. CDR3 nucleotide sequence: TGTGCCAGCAGCAATTGGGCCTATGGCTACACCTTC.

This chain uses TRBV9 with TRBJ1-4, with D tentatively TRBD1 (5 bases). The ends were cut back, 2 bases at V and 0 bases at J, with 11 bases in the middle. The CDR3 has 16 residues. Germline V gene data show CDR1 as SGDLS and CDR2 as YYNGEE. The CDR3 here is CASSVSPTATNEKLFF. In DNA form, the CDR3 reads TGTGCCAGCAGCGTCTCCCCGACAGCAACTAATGAAAAACTGTTTTTT.

The V gene is TRBV27, the J gene TRBJ1-6; TRBD1 matches 8 bases. The CDR3 contains 19 residues. Germline V gives CDR1 MNHEY, CDR2 SMNVEV (reference sequence). V was clipped by 4 bases and J by 4 bases; unmatched bases: 15. The CDR3 sequence is CASSYRAGQENKYNSPLHF. As DNA, the CDR3 is TGTGCCAGCAGTTATCGCGCGGGACAGGAGAATAAATATAATTCACCCCTCCACTTT.

The chain has TRBV15 and TRBJ1-4; D may be TRBD1 (6 bases). Germline V gene data show CDR1 as LNHNV and CDR2 as YYDKDF (reference sequence). CDR3 length: 15 residues. Trimming stripped 0 bases from V and 7 bases from J, with 12 bases between. The CDR3 here is CATSRDFQGSEKLFF. In nucleotides, the CDR3 is TGTGCCACCAGCAGAGATTTTCAGGGGAGTGAAAAACTGTTTTTT.

The gene calls are TRBV4-2 and TRBJ1-1; 12 positions agree with TRBD1. The CDR3 is 15 amino acids. Trimming took 1 base from V and 11 from J; bases not matched to a gene: 8. CDR1 and CDR2 from the germline V gene are LGHNA and YNFKEQ. The CDR3 region is CASSQASGTGGWAFF. The CDR3 region has the DNA TGTGCCAGCAGCCAAGCCTCCGGGACAGGGGGCTGGGCTTTCTTT.

J is TRBJ1-1 and V is TRBV11-1; weak D call: TRBD1 (5 bases). CDR1 and CDR2 from the germline V gene are SGHAT and FQDESV (reference sequence). The CDR3 runs to 13 residues. Trimming removed 5 bases from V and 0 bases from J, with 7 bases in between. CDR3 DNA sequence: TGTGCCAGCAGCGGGGGGTTGAACACTGAAGCTTTCTTT. It translates to CASSGGLNTEAFF.

V is TRBV4-3 and J is TRBJ1-1, with a weak D call TRBD1 (5 bases). Trimming left V 3 bases short and J 1 base short, with 9 bases between. The CDR3 extends over 14 amino acids. The germline gives CDR1 LGHNA, CDR2 YSLEER. The CDR3 DNA reads TGCGCCAGCAGCCATACTACAGGGAACACTGAAGCTTTCTTT. It is translated as CASSHTTGNTEAFF.

V and J are TRBV19 and TRBJ1-4; 7 positions match TRBD1. CDR3 size: 17 residues. The V and J ends lost 5 bases and 0 bases, in that order; junction bases with no gene match: 9. Germline loops: CDR1 LNHDA, CDR2 SQIVND (reference sequence). The CDR3 DNA follows: TGTGCCAGTAGTCACACAGGGGTCTACTCAACTAATGAAAAACTGTTTTTT. Protein sequence: CASSHTGVYSTNEKLFF.

The chain is built from TRBV7-2 and TRBJ2-5; 9 bases align to TRBD2. The CDR3 has 19 amino acids. With 1 base clipped from V and 2 bases from J, the junction kept 14 bases outside the gene matches. Germline-derived CDR1 and CDR2 are SGHTA and FQGNSA. CDR3 residues: CASSLVSVAGATRQETQYF. CDR3 nucleotides: TGTGCCAGCAGCTTAGTTTCGGTAGCGGGGGCCACCCGACAAGAGACCCAGTACTTC.

V gene TRBV5-1 combines with J gene TRBJ1-1, with no clear D. The CDR3 has 14 residues. The germline CDR1 and CDR2 sequences are SGHRS and YFSETQ. Trimming removed 1 base from V and 5 bases from J, with 12 bases in between. The CDR3 here is CASSLSGQRTEAFF. CDR3 bases: TGCGCCAGCAGCTTGAGTGGGCAAAGGACTGAAGCTTTCTTT.

V gene TRBV6-1 combines with J gene TRBJ1-6; tentative D call: TRBD1 (6 bases). Trimming took off 2 bases at V and 7 bases at J, with 12 bases between the two ends. Germline CDR1 is MNHNS and CDR2 is SASEGT. There are 15 residues in the CDR3. CDR3 in amino acids: CASSEQGIRNSPLHF. CDR3 nucleotide sequence: TGTGCCAGCAGTGAACAGGGGATCAGGAATTCACCCCTCCACTTT.

This chain links TRBV7-2 with TRBJ1-1; 9 bases line up with TRBD1. Germline V gene sequence: CDR1 SGHTA, CDR2 FQGNSA. V gave up 0 bases and J gave up 8 bases; unmatched junction bases: 7. The CDR3 totals 15 residues. The CDR3 here is CASSLASLGTGEAFF. The CDR3 nucleotides are TGTGCCAGCAGCTTAGCCTCTCTTGGGACAGGGGAAGCTTTCTTT.

V and J are TRBV2 and TRBJ1-6, with 8 bases fitting TRBD1. The CDR3 extends over 15 amino acids. Germline V gene lookup returns CDR1 SNHLY and CDR2 FYNNEI. The ends lost 6 bases at V and 5 bases at J; junction bases unmatched: 6. CDR3 residues: CASSQDRANNSPLHF. The CDR3 DNA is TGTGCCAGCAGCCAGGACAGGGCGAATAATTCACCCCTCCACTTT.